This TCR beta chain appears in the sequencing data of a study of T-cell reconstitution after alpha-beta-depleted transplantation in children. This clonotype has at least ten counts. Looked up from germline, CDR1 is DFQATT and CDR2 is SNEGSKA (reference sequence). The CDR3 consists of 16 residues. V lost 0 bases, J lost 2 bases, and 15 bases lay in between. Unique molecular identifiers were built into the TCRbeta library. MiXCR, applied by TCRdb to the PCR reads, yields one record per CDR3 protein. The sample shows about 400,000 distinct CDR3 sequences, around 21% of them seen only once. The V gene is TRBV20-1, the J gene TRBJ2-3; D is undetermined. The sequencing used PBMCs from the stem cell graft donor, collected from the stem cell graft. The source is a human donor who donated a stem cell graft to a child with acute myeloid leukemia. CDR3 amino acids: CSARDLSRAVTDTQYF. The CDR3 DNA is TGCAGTGCTAGAGATCTGAGTCGGGCAGTCACAGATACGCAGTATTTT.